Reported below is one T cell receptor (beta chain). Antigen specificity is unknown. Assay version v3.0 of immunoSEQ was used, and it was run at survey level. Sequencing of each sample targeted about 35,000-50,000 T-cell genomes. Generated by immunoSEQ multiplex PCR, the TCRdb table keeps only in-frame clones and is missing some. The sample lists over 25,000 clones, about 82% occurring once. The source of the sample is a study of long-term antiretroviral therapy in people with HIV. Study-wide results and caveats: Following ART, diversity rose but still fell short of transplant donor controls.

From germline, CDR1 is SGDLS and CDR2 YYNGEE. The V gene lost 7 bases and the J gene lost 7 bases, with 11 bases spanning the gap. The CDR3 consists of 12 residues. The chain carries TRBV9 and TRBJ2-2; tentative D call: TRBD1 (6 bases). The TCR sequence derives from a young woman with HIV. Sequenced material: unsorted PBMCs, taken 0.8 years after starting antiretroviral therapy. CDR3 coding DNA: TGTGCCAGCCCCCAAGGGGGCGGGGAGCTGTTTTTT. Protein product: CASPQGGGELFF.